The rows below give T cell receptor beta chains drawn from one sample of a study of T cell repertoires in cytomegalovirus infection. TCRdb re-derived calls from the reads in MiXCR, one entry per CDR3 protein. The sample has a few hundred thousand distinct CDR3 sequences; roughly 29% are singletons. Sample: PBMCs. The receptors derive from a human donor in good health (CMV status not recorded). Some clones in this sample may be carry-over from other donors' samples. CDR3s include the opening cysteine and the closing phenylalanine or tryptophan. Each record gives: clone size, V gene, D gene, J gene, CDR3 protein, CDR3 DNA. The D gene is left open where the match is weak. Expanded clones get a size class; other rows say once, few or many, or leave the size out.

clone_size: .
v_call: TRBV4-1
d_call: .
j_call: TRBJ1-4
cdr3_aa: CASSLRTTGAKEKLFF
cdr3_nt: TGCGCCAGCAGCTTACGGACGACGGGGGCAAAAGAAAAACTGTTTTTT

clone_size: many
v_call: TRBV7-2
d_call: TRBD1
j_call: TRBJ2-5
cdr3_aa: CASSWTGGEETQYF
cdr3_nt: TGTGCCAGCAGCTGGACAGGGGGGGAGGAGACCCAGTACTTC

clone_size: once
v_call: TRBV30
d_call: .
j_call: TRBJ1-1
cdr3_aa: CASSPRPFHTEAFF
cdr3_nt: TGTGCCTCCTCACCTCGACCTTTTCACACTGAAGCTTTCTTT

clone_size: once
v_call: TRBV29-1
d_call: TRBD2
j_call: TRBJ2-7
cdr3_aa: CSVGGGERTEQYF
cdr3_nt: TGCAGCGTTGGGGGGGGTGAAAGGACGGAGCAGTACTTC

clone_size: .
v_call: TRBV20-1
d_call: TRBD2
j_call: TRBJ2-5
cdr3_aa: CSAHRGGQETQYF
cdr3_nt: TGCAGTGCCCACCGGGGGGGCCAAGAGACCCAGTACTTC

clone_size: .
v_call: TRBV5-1
d_call: .
j_call: TRBJ1-2
cdr3_aa: CTSSFSTWGADYGYTF
cdr3_nt: TGCACCAGCAGCTTCTCTACGTGGGGCGCGGACTATGGCTACACCTTC

clone_size: .
v_call: TRBV19
d_call: .
j_call: TRBJ2-1
cdr3_aa: CASSIVPTPYNEQFF
cdr3_nt: TGTGCCAGTAGTATTGTGCCTACCCCATACAATGAGCAGTTCTTC

clone_size: once
v_call: TRBV6-2/TRBV6-3
d_call: .
j_call: TRBJ2-7
cdr3_aa: CASKQGFSYEQYF
cdr3_nt: TGTGCCAGCAAACAGGGATTTTCCTACGAGCAGTACTTC

clone_size: few
v_call: TRBV27
d_call: .
j_call: TRBJ2-7
cdr3_aa: CASRTTRGQGYEQYF
cdr3_nt: TGTGCCAGCAGGACCACTCGGGGGCAGGGCTACGAGCAGTACTTC

clone_size: .
v_call: TRBV4-2
d_call: .
j_call: TRBJ1-1
cdr3_aa: CASSQGEGGIKTEAFF
cdr3_nt: TGTGCCAGCAGCCAGGGGGAGGGGGGTATAAAGACTGAAGCTTTCTTT

clone_size: .
v_call: TRBV29-1
d_call: .
j_call: TRBJ1-4
cdr3_aa: CSVAGATNEKLFF
cdr3_nt: TGCAGCGTTGCAGGCGCAACTAATGAAAAACTGTTTTTT

clone_size: few
v_call: TRBV11-2
d_call: .
j_call: TRBJ1-5
cdr3_aa: CASSTDGGSNQPQHF
cdr3_nt: TGTGCCAGCAGCACCGACGGTGGTAGCAATCAGCCCCAGCATTTT

clone_size: .
v_call: TRBV28
d_call: .
j_call: TRBJ2-1
cdr3_aa: CASSWLSWTNSEEQFF
cdr3_nt: TGTGCCAGCAGTTGGCTTAGTTGGACTAACTCGGAAGAGCAGTTCTTC

clone_size: many
v_call: TRBV7-2
d_call: TRBD2
j_call: TRBJ2-7
cdr3_aa: CASSSGLAGNEQYF
cdr3_nt: TGTGCCAGCAGCTCGGGACTAGCGGGAAACGAGCAGTACTTC

clone_size: few
v_call: TRBV12-3/TRBV12-4
d_call: TRBD2
j_call: TRBJ2-5
cdr3_aa: CASTQLGSGIQETQYF
cdr3_nt: TGTGCCAGCACCCAGTTGGGGAGCGGGATCCAAGAGACCCAGTACTTC

clone_size: .
v_call: TRBV20-1
d_call: TRBD2
j_call: TRBJ2-1
cdr3_aa: CSAIKTSGIHNEQFF
cdr3_nt: TGCAGTGCTATTAAGACTAGCGGGATCCACAATGAGCAGTTCTTC

clone_size: many
v_call: TRBV7-2
d_call: .
j_call: TRBJ2-5
cdr3_aa: CASSLRRRETQYF
cdr3_nt: TGTGCCAGCAGCTTACGGCGGCGAGAGACCCAGTACTTC

clone_size: .
v_call: TRBV2
d_call: .
j_call: TRBJ1-2
cdr3_aa: CASSGLNYGYTF
cdr3_nt: TGTGCCAGCAGTGGACTGAACTATGGCTACACCTTC

clone_size: many
v_call: TRBV12-3/TRBV12-4
d_call: TRBD2
j_call: TRBJ2-1
cdr3_aa: CASSGKREPKFF
cdr3_nt: TGTGCCAGCAGTGGAAAGCGGGAGCCTAAGTTCTTC

clone_size: .
v_call: TRBV10-3
d_call: TRBD2
j_call: TRBJ2-3
cdr3_aa: CAISQTSGSTDTQYF
cdr3_nt: TGTGCCATCAGCCAGACTAGCGGGAGCACAGATACGCAGTATTTT

clone_size: .
v_call: TRBV20-1
d_call: .
j_call: TRBJ2-4
cdr3_aa: CSVRNLAKNIQYF
cdr3_nt: TGCAGTGTTAGGAATCTAGCCAAAAACATTCAGTACTTC

clone_size: .
v_call: TRBV7-6
d_call: TRBD2
j_call: TRBJ2-5
cdr3_aa: CASSLGSLAGYQETQYF
cdr3_nt: TGTGCCAGCAGCTTAGGTTCACTAGCGGGATATCAAGAGACCCAGTACTTC

clone_size: .
v_call: TRBV6-1
d_call: TRBD2
j_call: TRBJ2-1
cdr3_aa: CAITPSSGRRNEQFF
cdr3_nt: TGTGCCATTACTCCCTCCAGCGGGAGAAGGAATGAGCAGTTCTTC

clone_size: many
v_call: TRBV7-2
d_call: TRBD2
j_call: TRBJ2-7
cdr3_aa: CASSPHATSGAYEQYF
cdr3_nt: TGTGCCAGCAGCCCGCACGCGACTAGCGGGGCCTACGAGCAGTACTTC

clone_size: few
v_call: TRBV6-2/TRBV6-3
d_call: .
j_call: TRBJ2-7
cdr3_aa: CASSYSGLARGEQYF
cdr3_nt: TGTGCCAGCAGTTACTCAGGTCTAGCCCGTGGTGAGCAGTACTTC

clone_size: .
v_call: TRBV27
d_call: TRBD1
j_call: TRBJ2-3
cdr3_aa: CASSSGDSPTDTQYF
cdr3_nt: TGTGCCAGCAGTTCAGGGGACAGTCCCACAGATACGCAGTATTTT

clone_size: few
v_call: TRBV7-2
d_call: .
j_call: TRBJ2-7
cdr3_aa: CASSLAGRGNYEQYF
cdr3_nt: TGTGCCAGCAGCTTAGCGGGGCGGGGTAACTACGAGCAGTACTTC

clone_size: .
v_call: TRBV11-2
d_call: .
j_call: TRBJ1-2
cdr3_aa: CASSGGGREQSNYGYTF
cdr3_nt: TGTGCCAGCAGCGGAGGTGGCAGGGAGCAGTCGAACTATGGCTACACCTTC

clone_size: many
v_call: TRBV7-9
d_call: .
j_call: TRBJ1-2
cdr3_aa: CASSSDNYGYTF
cdr3_nt: TGTGCCAGCAGCTCCGACAACTATGGCTACACCTTC

clone_size: .
v_call: TRBV12-3/TRBV12-4
d_call: TRBD2
j_call: TRBJ2-1
cdr3_aa: CASSGTVGTSGRSDEQFF
cdr3_nt: TGTGCCAGCAGCGGAACGGTCGGGACTAGCGGGAGATCCGATGAGCAGTTCTTC

clone_size: few
v_call: TRBV30
d_call: TRBD2
j_call: TRBJ2-1
cdr3_aa: CAWGTSGRRNEQFF
cdr3_nt: TGTGCCTGGGGGACTAGCGGGAGAAGGAATGAGCAGTTCTTC

clone_size: many
v_call: TRBV7-2
d_call: .
j_call: TRBJ1-4
cdr3_aa: CASSLVSVNEKLFF
cdr3_nt: TGTGCCAGCAGCTTAGTGTCCGTTAATGAAAAACTGTTTTTT

clone_size: once
v_call: TRBV4-1
d_call: TRBD1
j_call: TRBJ1-1
cdr3_aa: CASSHGGTGVNTEAFF
cdr3_nt: TGCGCCAGCAGCCACGGGGGGACAGGGGTGAACACTGAAGCTTTCTTT

clone_size: few
v_call: TRBV12-3/TRBV12-4
d_call: .
j_call: TRBJ1-2
cdr3_aa: CASRTSWGARWYGYTF
cdr3_nt: TGTGCCAGCAGGACCTCTTGGGGGGCACGTTGGTATGGCTACACCTTC

clone_size: few
v_call: TRBV2
d_call: .
j_call: TRBJ2-7
cdr3_aa: CASSGSLSGGQKEYF
cdr3_nt: TGTGCCAGCAGCGGTAGTTTATCCGGGGGGCAGAAGGAGTACTTC

clone_size: .
v_call: TRBV7-9
d_call: .
j_call: TRBJ1-1
cdr3_aa: CASSGISVVTEAFF
cdr3_nt: TGTGCCAGCAGCGGAATTTCGGTGGTCACTGAAGCTTTCTTT

clone_size: few
v_call: TRBV2
d_call: .
j_call: TRBJ1-6
cdr3_aa: CASTQGDNSPLHF
cdr3_nt: TGTGCCAGCACCCAGGGCGATAATTCACCCCTCCACTTT

clone_size: .
v_call: TRBV5-1
d_call: .
j_call: TRBJ2-1
cdr3_aa: CASSLGLEQSYNEQFF
cdr3_nt: TGCGCCAGCAGCTTGGGGCTAGAACAATCCTACAATGAGCAGTTCTTC

clone_size: .
v_call: TRBV19
d_call: .
j_call: TRBJ1-5
cdr3_aa: CASSIWGSSNQPQHF
cdr3_nt: TGTGCCAGTAGTATTTGGGGATCGAGCAATCAGCCCCAGCATTTT

clone_size: .
v_call: TRBV11-2
d_call: .
j_call: TRBJ2-3
cdr3_aa: CASSKLGIPDTDTQYF
cdr3_nt: TGTGCCAGCAGCAAGTTAGGGATTCCCGATACAGATACGCAGTATTTT

clone_size: .
v_call: TRBV29-1
d_call: .
j_call: TRBJ1-1
cdr3_aa: CSVLGVWGTEAFF
cdr3_nt: TGCAGCGTTCTAGGCGTGTGGGGCACTGAAGCTTTCTTT

clone_size: few
v_call: TRBV19
d_call: TRBD1
j_call: TRBJ1-2
cdr3_aa: CASSRQGAGYTF
cdr3_nt: TGTGCCAGTAGTCGTCAGGGGGCTGGCTACACCTTC

clone_size: many
v_call: TRBV7-2
d_call: .
j_call: TRBJ1-6
cdr3_aa: CASSSRQTGYNSPLHF
cdr3_nt: TGTGCCAGCAGCTCCCGACAGACTGGATATAATTCACCCCTCCACTTT

clone_size: few
v_call: TRBV5-1
d_call: TRBD1
j_call: TRBJ2-2
cdr3_aa: CASSDRQGVGAGELFF
cdr3_nt: TGCGCCAGCAGCGACCGACAGGGAGTTGGGGCCGGGGAGCTGTTTTTT

clone_size: .
v_call: TRBV30
d_call: .
j_call: TRBJ2-2
cdr3_aa: CAWSVDQVVTGELFF
cdr3_nt: TGTGCCTGGAGTGTAGACCAGGTGGTAACCGGGGAGCTGTTTTTT

clone_size: few
v_call: TRBV7-3
d_call: .
j_call: TRBJ1-5
cdr3_aa: CASSLGGNNQPQHF
cdr3_nt: TGTGCCAGCAGCTTAGGGGGGAACAATCAGCCCCAGCATTTT

clone_size: few
v_call: TRBV2
d_call: .
j_call: TRBJ2-5
cdr3_aa: CARRTSPGETQYF
cdr3_nt: TGTGCCCGCCGGACCAGTCCGGGGGAGACCCAGTACTTC

clone_size: .
v_call: TRBV28
d_call: .
j_call: TRBJ2-5
cdr3_aa: CASTLGVGTQETQYF
cdr3_nt: TGTGCCAGCACCTTAGGGGTAGGCACGCAGGAGACCCAGTACTTC

clone_size: .
v_call: TRBV7-9
d_call: .
j_call: TRBJ2-5
cdr3_aa: CASSGLETQYF
cdr3_nt: TGTGCCAGCAGCGGTTTAGAGACCCAGTACTTC

clone_size: .
v_call: TRBV6-2/TRBV6-3
d_call: .
j_call: TRBJ1-1
cdr3_aa: CASSYPGHSMNTEAFF
cdr3_nt: TGTGCCAGCAGTTACCCGGGACATTCCATGAACACTGAAGCTTTCTTT